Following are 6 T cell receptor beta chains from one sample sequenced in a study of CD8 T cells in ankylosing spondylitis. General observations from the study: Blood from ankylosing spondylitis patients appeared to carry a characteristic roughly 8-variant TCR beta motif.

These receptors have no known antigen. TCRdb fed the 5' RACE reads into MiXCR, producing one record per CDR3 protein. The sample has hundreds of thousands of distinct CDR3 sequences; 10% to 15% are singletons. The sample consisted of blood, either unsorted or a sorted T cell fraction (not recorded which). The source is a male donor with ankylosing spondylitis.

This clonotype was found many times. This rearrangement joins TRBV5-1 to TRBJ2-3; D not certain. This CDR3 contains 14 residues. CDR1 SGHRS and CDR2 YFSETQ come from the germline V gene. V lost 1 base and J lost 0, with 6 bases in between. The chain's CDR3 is CASSLSPSTDTQYF. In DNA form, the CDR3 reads TGCGCCAGCAGCTTGTCTCCTAGCACAGATACGCAGTATTTT.

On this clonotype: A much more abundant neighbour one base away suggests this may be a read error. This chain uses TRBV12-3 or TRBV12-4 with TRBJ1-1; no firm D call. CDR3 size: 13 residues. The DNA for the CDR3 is TGTGCCAGCAGTTGGAAGGCGAACACTAAAGCTTTCTTT. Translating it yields CASSWKANTKAFF.

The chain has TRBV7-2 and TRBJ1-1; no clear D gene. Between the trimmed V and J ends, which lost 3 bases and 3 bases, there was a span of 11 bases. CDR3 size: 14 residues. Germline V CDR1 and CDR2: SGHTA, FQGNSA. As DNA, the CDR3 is TGTGCCAGCAGCTTTCGCAGCCAGGACACTGAAGCTTTCTTT. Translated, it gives CASSFRSQDTEAFF. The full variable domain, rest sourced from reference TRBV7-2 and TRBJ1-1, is GAGVSQSPSNKVTEKGKDVELRCDPISGHTALYWYRQSLGQGLEFLIYFQGNSAPDKSGLPSDRFSAERTGGSVSTLTIQRTQQEDSAVYLCASSFRSQDTEAFFGQGTRLTVV.

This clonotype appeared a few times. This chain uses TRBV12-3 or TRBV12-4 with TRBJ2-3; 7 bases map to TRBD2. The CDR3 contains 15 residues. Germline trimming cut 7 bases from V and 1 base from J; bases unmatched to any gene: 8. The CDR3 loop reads CASTTGGGRTDTQYF. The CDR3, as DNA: TGTGCCAGCACCACTGGGGGGGGACGCACAGATACGCAGTATTTT.

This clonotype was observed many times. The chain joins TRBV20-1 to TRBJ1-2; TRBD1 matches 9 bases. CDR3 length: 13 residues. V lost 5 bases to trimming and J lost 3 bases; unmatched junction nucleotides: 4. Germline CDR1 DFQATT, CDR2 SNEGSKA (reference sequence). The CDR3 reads CSAWDREDYGYTF. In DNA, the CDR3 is TGCAGTGCTTGGGACAGGGAGGACTATGGCTACACCTTC.

CDR3 bases: TGTGCCATCAGTCCCTCGGGACCCGACACCGGGGAGCTGTTTTTT. It translates to CAISPSGPDTGELFF. The J gene is TRBJ2-2, the V gene TRBV10-3, with D perhaps being TRBD1 or TRBD2 (5 bases each). Between the trimmed V and J ends, which lost 5 bases and 3 bases, there was a span of 13 bases. Germline assignment: CDR1 ENHRY and CDR2 SYGVKD. This CDR3 has 15 residues.